Listed here are 7 T cell receptor beta chains from one sample, sequenced in a study of CD8+ T cells in alopecia areata. Extracted RNA was reverse transcribed into cDNA, the sequencing template. Repertoires were generated with immunoSEQ multiplex PCR, while TCRdb's copy carries only in-frame clones and drops some. The data contain roughly 120,000 clones, less than 75% of them singletons. The treatment denotes: oral pan-JAK inhibitor, 5-10 mg twice daily. Sequenced here: CD8+ T cells sorted from blood, sampled at week 4, from a patient treated with tofacitinib. Receptors originate from a human donor with alopecia areata.

The rearrangement links TRBV7-9 to TRBJ2-7; TRBD1 aligns across 10 bases. The CDR3 spans 15 residues. Trimming at V came to 4 bases and at J to 2 bases, leaving 5 bases not matched to a gene. Looked up from germline, CDR1 is SEHNR and CDR2 is FQNEAQ (reference sequence). Here the CDR3 reads CASSSEDRGAYEQYF. The DNA of the CDR3 is TGTGCCAGCAGCTCCGAGGACAGGGGGGCCTACGAGCAGTACTTC.

V is TRBV5-4 and J is TRBJ1-2; D call uncertain. V gave up 0 bases and J gave up 2 bases, with 8 bases separating them. This CDR3 is built from 14 residues. The V gene's germline CDR1 is SGHNT and CDR2 YYREEE (reference sequence). In nucleotides, the CDR3 is TGTGCCAGCAGCTTGGCGGGTTTAAACTATGGCTACACCTTC. Protein sequence: CASSLAGLNYGYTF. The complete variable domain, with remaining parts taken from reference TRBV5-4 and TRBJ1-2, reads ETGVTQSPTHLIKTRGQQVTLRCSSQSGHNTVSWYQQALGQGPQFIFQYYREEENGRGNFPPRFSGLQFPNYSSELNVNALELDDSALYLCASSLAGLNYGYTFGSGTRLTVV.

The chain couples TRBV6-4 to TRBJ2-2; tentative D call: TRBD1 (5 bases). The CDR3 is 14 amino acids. Germline CDR1 reads MRHNA; CDR2 reads SNTAGT. The germline V and J ends were trimmed by 0 bases and 5 bases, with 7 bases remaining between them. The CDR3 loop is CASSDSTATGELFF. As DNA, the CDR3 is TGTGCCAGCAGTGACTCGACAGCGACCGGGGAGCTGTTTTTT.

As to this clone: The sample contains more than one DNA sequence encoding this CDR3. The rearrangement links TRBV7-9 to TRBJ2-5, with 7 bases matching TRBD1. V lost 5 bases, J lost 3 bases, and 9 bases stayed unmatched. The CDR3 runs to 15 residues. CDR1 and CDR2 (germline): SEHNR, FQNEAQ (reference sequence). CDR3 coding DNA: TGTGCCAGCAGCCTTGCACAGGGGACCGAAGAGACCCAGTACTTC. This sequence encodes CASSLAQGTEETQYF.

Here the CDR3 reads CASNPSPSNEQFF. CDR3 coding DNA: TGTGCCAGCAACCCTTCGCCCAGTAATGAGCAGTTCTTC. The chain has TRBV27 and TRBJ2-1; no firm D call. V gave up 7 bases and J gave up 7 bases, with 14 bases separating them. The CDR3 has 13 amino acids. Germline V CDR1 and CDR2: MNHEY, SMNVEV (reference sequence).

This clone was recorded a few times. The V and J genes are TRBV12-5 and TRBJ1-2; no clear D gene. CDR1 and CDR2 (germline): LGHNT, FRNRAP. There are 11 residues in the CDR3. The V end lost 4 bases, the J end lost 11 bases, and 11 bases lay between the germline ends. CDR3 loop: CASGYRVRYTF. CDR3 nucleotide sequence: TGTGCTAGTGGTTACCGAGTTAGGTACACCTTC.

The chain couples TRBV29-1 to TRBJ1-1; D not certain. There are 15 residues in the CDR3. CDR1 and CDR2 from the germline V gene are SQVTM and ANQGSEA. V lost 4 bases to trimming and J lost 1 base, with 16 bases between them. CDR3 DNA: TGCAGCGTTGTCGGAAGAGCGAACCAGAACACTGAAGCTTTCTTT. This translates into CSVVGRANQNTEAFF.